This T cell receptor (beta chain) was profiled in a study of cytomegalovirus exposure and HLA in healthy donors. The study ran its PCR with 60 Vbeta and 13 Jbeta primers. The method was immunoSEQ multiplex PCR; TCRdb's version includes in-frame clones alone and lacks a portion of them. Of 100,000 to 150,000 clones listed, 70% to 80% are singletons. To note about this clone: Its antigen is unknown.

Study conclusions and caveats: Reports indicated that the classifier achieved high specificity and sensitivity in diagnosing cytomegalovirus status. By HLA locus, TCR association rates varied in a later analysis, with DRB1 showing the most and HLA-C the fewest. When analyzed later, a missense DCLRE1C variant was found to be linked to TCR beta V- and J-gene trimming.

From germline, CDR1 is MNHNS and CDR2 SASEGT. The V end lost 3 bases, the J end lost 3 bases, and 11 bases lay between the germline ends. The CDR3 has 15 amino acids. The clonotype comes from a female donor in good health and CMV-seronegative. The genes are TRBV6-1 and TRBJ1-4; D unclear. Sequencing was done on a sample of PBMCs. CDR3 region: CASSELAGSNEKLFF. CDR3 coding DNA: TGTGCCAGCAGTGAGTTAGCGGGATCTAATGAAAAACTGTTTTTT.